These 31 T cell receptor beta chains originate from one sample sequenced in a study of CD4 and CD8 cells across lung adenocarcinoma regions (dated by TCRdb to between 2018 and 2020). The library was made by PCR. Sequencing relied on a HiSeq X Ten. TCRdb cleaned the public reads at Q25 with fastp, built clones with MiXCR and kept in-frame beta chains. Entries that share a CDR3 protein sequence are merged under the most common genes and DNA. The sample profile shows about 19,000 distinct CDR3 sequences; around 46% of them were found once. Together, the top ten hold less than 40% of the sample. The material sequenced was CD8+ T cells from the margin of a lung tumor. In light of the paper, this sample's cell subset or site label describes: tumor margin region. The receptors shown here come from a male donor with lung adenocarcinoma. The CD4 and CD8 labels of this study may be unreliable.

This clonotype was seen only a few times. V and J are TRBV6-1 and TRBJ1-2; 10 bases map to TRBD1. This CDR3 region has 14 residues. V was pared by 8 bases and J by 0 bases, with 3 bases of the junction left unmatched. CDR1 is MNHNS and CDR2 is SASEGT in the germline V gene. CDR3 in DNA: TGTGCCAGCCAGGGACAGGGGACTAACTATGGCTACACCTTC. This gives the protein CASQGQGTNYGYTF.

This clonotype has ten or more counts. Written as DNA, the CDR3 is TGTGCCAGCAGCCCGGACATCTTCGCCAATGAGCAGTTCTTC. Translated, it gives CASSPDIFANEQFF. This rearrangement joins TRBV5-6 to TRBJ2-1; weak D call: TRBD1 (5 bases). Germline assignment: CDR1 SGHDT and CDR2 YYEEEE. The CDR3 has 14 residues. Trimming stripped 4 bases from V and 6 bases from J, with 14 bases between. The complete variable domain, with remaining parts taken from reference TRBV5-6 and TRBJ2-1, reads DAGVTQSPTHLIKTRGQQVTLRCSPKSGHDTVSWYQQALGQGPQFIFQYYEEEERQRGNFPDRFSGHQFPNYSSELNVNALLLGDSALYLCASSPDIFANEQFFGPGTRLTVL.

This clonotype was picked up a small number of times. This chain uses TRBV6-2 or TRBV6-3 with TRBJ2-1; TRBD2 matches at 13 bases. This CDR3 is built from 17 residues. Germline trimming cut 3 bases from V and 4 bases from J; bases unmatched to any gene: 6. From germline, CDR1 is MNHEY and CDR2 SVGEGT. The CDR3 is CASSYSGLAGIYNEQFF. CDR3 DNA: TGTGCCAGCAGTTATTCGGGACTAGCGGGAATATACAATGAGCAGTTCTTC.

With regard to this clonotype: At one end the junction does not follow the germline gene, possibly because of a read error. The rearrangement joins TRBV6-1 to TRBJ2-4; D remains ambiguous. CDR3 length: 16 residues. CDR1 and CDR2 from the germline V gene are MNHNS and SASEGT. The CDR3 DNA follows: TGTGCCAGCCGTGAAGCCGGGCCAGGAGTCAAAAACATTCAGTACTTC. This sequence encodes CASREAGPGVKNIQYF.

V usage is TRBV20-1 and J usage is TRBJ1-5; the D is unclear. V was cut by 3 bases and J by 0 bases, with 3 bases left in between. In germline, CDR1 is DFQATT, CDR2 SNEGSKA (reference sequence). This CDR3 has 12 amino acids. CDR3 loop: CSASHSNQPQHF. CDR3 DNA: TGCAGTGCTAGCCATAGCAATCAGCCCCAGCATTTT.

This clonotype occurred many times. V and J are TRBV27 and TRBJ1-1; 10 nucleotides match TRBD1. The CDR3 extends over 16 amino acids. After removal of 2 bases from V and 2 bases from J, the junction contained 5 bases not matched to a gene. Germline-derived CDR1 and CDR2 are MNHEY and SMNVEV (reference sequence). CDR3 amino acids: CASSLRTGGGNTEAFF. Written as DNA, the CDR3 is TGTGCCAGCAGTTTACGGACAGGGGGGGGAAACACTGAAGCTTTCTTT.

This clonotype was seen a few times. The chain combines TRBV30 with TRBJ2-3; D gene uncertain. The CDR3 length is 14 residues. The germline V and J ends were trimmed by 4 bases and 2 bases, with 13 bases remaining between them. Germline V gene sequence: CDR1 GTSNPN, CDR2 SVGIG (reference sequence). CDR3 nucleotide sequence: TGTGCCTGGATAAGGGCAGGATACACAGATACGCAGTATTTT. This translates into CAWIRAGYTDTQYF.

This clonotype is medium-sized by share. The chain recombines TRBV6-5 with TRBJ2-1; 7 bases match TRBD1. Germline CDR1 and CDR2: MNHEY and SVGAGI. This CDR3 is built from 13 residues. With V trimmed by 2 bases and J by 8 bases, 3 bases remained unmatched. CDR3 in DNA: TGTGCCAGCAGTTACACGACAGGGTATGAGCAGTTCTTC. It translates to CASSYTTGYEQFF.

This clonotype came up many times. This chain connects TRBV11-2 to TRBJ2-7; D is perhaps TRBD1 (8 bases). Per the germline V gene, CDR1 is SGHAT and CDR2 is FQNNGV. V lost 7 bases, J lost 0 bases, and 19 bases lay in between. The CDR3 sequence is 16 residues long. This chain's CDR3 is CASISLGGTGSYEQYF. The CDR3 nucleotides are TGTGCCAGCATCTCCTTGGGGGGGACAGGCTCCTACGAGCAGTACTTC. Supplemented by reference TRBV11-2 and TRBJ2-7, the full variable domain reads EAGVAQSPRYKIIEKRQSVAFWCNPISGHATLYWYQQILGQGPKLLIQFQNNGVVDDSQLPKDRFSAERLKGVDSTLKIQPAKLEDSAVYLCASISLGGTGSYEQYFGPGTRLTVT.

This clonotype was counted ten times or more. V is TRBV6-1 and J is TRBJ1-3; D call uncertain. The length of the CDR3 is 14 residues. Deletions cut 3 bases from V and 1 base from J, with 7 bases between. Germline lookup yields CDR1 MNHNS and CDR2 SASEGT. The CDR3 is CASSEHVSGNTIYF. The CDR3 DNA is TGTGCCAGCAGTGAGCATGTTTCTGGAAACACCATATATTTT.

In regard to this clonotype: One junction end does not reproduce the germline sequence, and a read error may be involved. The chain joins TRBV6-1 to TRBJ2-3; D might be TRBD1 or TRBD2, each matching 5 bases. Germline V gene sequence: CDR1 MNHNS, CDR2 SASEGT. This CDR3 region has 16 residues. CDR3 sequence (DNA): TGTGCTAGCAGTGAAGCCGGGACCCGGGACCGGGATACGCAGTATTTC. Protein: CASSEAGTRDRDTQYF.

In this sample, this clonotype turned up many times. The CDR3 bases are TGTGCCTACGGTGAAACCTACGAGCAGTACTTC. This sequence encodes CAYGETYEQYF. The V and J genes are TRBV6-1 and TRBJ2-7, with unresolved D. Germline V gene lookup returns CDR1 MNHNS and CDR2 SASEGT. The CDR3 spans 11 residues. The V and J ends lost 11 bases and 2 bases respectively, with 10 bases between them.

Regarding this clonotype: A read error may account for a junction end that differs from germline. The CDR3 here is CAGIGGGDQDTQYF. The DNA of the CDR3 is TGTGCGGGTATCGGGGGCGGTGACCAAGATACCCAGTACTTC. The chain links TRBV28 to TRBJ2-5; D tentatively reads TRBD1 or TRBD2 (6 bases each). Germline V gene data show CDR1 as MDHEN and CDR2 as SYDVKM. The CDR3 extends over 14 amino acids.

This chain joins TRBV20-1 and TRBJ2-5; no clear D gene. TRBJ2-7 matches the DNA end more closely, so the J call is doubtful. CDR3 size: 12 residues. The germline V gene has CDR1 DFQATT and CDR2 SNEGSKA (reference sequence). The CDR3 loop reads CSSIPIAYEQYF. As DNA, the CDR3 is TGCAGTTCGATCCCCATTGCCTACGAGCAGTACTTC.

This clonotype was recorded at least ten times. V and J are TRBV6-1 and TRBJ2-7, with TRBD1 matching over 8 bases. Trimming cost V 6 bases and J 2 bases; bases outside gene matches: 6. Germline CDR1 MNHNS, CDR2 SASEGT. The CDR3 loop spans 14 amino acids. CDR3 protein: CASRADRDTYEQYF. The CDR3 region has the DNA TGTGCCAGCAGGGCGGACAGGGATACCTACGAGCAGTACTTC.

This clonotype turned up a few times. The chain recombines TRBV6-5 with TRBJ1-5; D gene ambiguous. The CDR3 extends over 13 amino acids. Deletions cut 2 bases from V and 3 bases from J, with 5 bases between. In germline, CDR1 is MNHEY, CDR2 SVGAGI. Written as DNA, the CDR3 is TGTGCCAGCAGTTACAGTTTCAATCAGCCCCAGCATTTT. Residues: CASSYSFNQPQHF.

This clonotype occurred once. The rearrangement links TRBV10-1 to TRBJ2-4; D is possibly TRBD2 (6 bases). The CDR3 extends over 14 amino acids. The V gene's germline CDR1 is WNHNN and CDR2 SYGVQD (reference sequence). The CDR3 nucleotides are TGCGGCGGCACGGGGCTGGGAGGCAAAAACACGCAGTACTTC. Amino acid sequence: CGGTGLGGKNTQYF.

V usage is TRBV3-1 and J usage is TRBJ2-2; no clear D gene. V dropped 1 base and J dropped 2 bases, with 5 bases sitting between them. CDR1 and CDR2 from the germline V gene are LGHDT and YNNKEL (reference sequence). The CDR3 is made up of 14 amino acids. The CDR3 protein is CASSQAFNTGELFF. The CDR3, as DNA: TGTGCCAGCAGCCAAGCATTCAACACCGGGGAGCTGTTTTTT.

The chain joins TRBV27 to TRBJ2-6; no reliable D call. The DNA end lines up better with TRBJ2-5; the J call may be wrong. The germline V gene has CDR1 MNHEY and CDR2 SMNVEV (reference sequence). The CDR3 is 13 amino acids. CDR3: CASSLPGANVQYF. In DNA, the CDR3 is TGTGCCAGCAGTTTGCCCGGCGCCAACGTCCAGTACTTC.

This clonotype was observed a few times. The chain recombines TRBV6-1 with TRBJ2-1; TRBD2 matches 8 bases. The DNA matches TRBJ2-7 better at its end, which makes the J call doubtful. The CDR3 length is 15 residues. Germline V gene data show CDR1 as MNHNS and CDR2 as SASEGT. The CDR3 here is CASSPHVAGRYEQYF. The CDR3 coding sequence is TGTGCCAGCAGTCCCCATGTAGCGGGACGATACGAGCAGTACTTC.

This clonotype was observed a single time. This may come from a read error, since a much larger clone is one base off. V is TRBV6-1 and J is TRBJ2-3; a weak D match, TRBD1 (5 bases). The J call may be in error: the DNA end matches TRBJ2-1 better. CDR1 MNHNS and CDR2 SASEGT come from the germline V gene. The CDR3 consists of 15 residues. Written as DNA, the CDR3 is TGTGCCAGCAGTCAAGGTCAGGGAAACTCCTACGAGCAGTTCTTC. Its protein product is CASSQGQGNSYEQFF.

The chain links TRBV6-1 to TRBJ2-1; TRBD2 matches at 8 bases. The CDR3 is 14 residues long. Germline values: CDR1 MNHNS, CDR2 SASEGT. Losses at the gene ends were 6 bases for V and 8 bases for J; bases not matched to a gene: 9. The CDR3 is CASSSGGLLDEQFF. The CDR3 DNA follows: TGTGCCAGCAGCTCGGGGGGGCTTTTAGATGAGCAGTTCTTC.

The chain combines TRBV10-2 with TRBJ1-3, with D perhaps matching TRBD1 (5 bases). The CDR3 totals 14 residues. Trimming took off 6 bases at V and 0 bases at J, with 9 bases between the two ends. Germline loops: CDR1 WSHSY, CDR2 SAAADI. In DNA, the CDR3 is TGCGCCAGCAGAGAGGGGTTCTCTGGAAACACCATATATTTT. It translates to CASREGFSGNTIYF.

The gene calls are TRBV27 and TRBJ2-3, with D possibly being TRBD2 (6 bases). The CDR3 extends over 14 amino acids. Trimming removed 3 bases at V and 11 bases at J, with 18 bases between. The germline V gene has CDR1 MNHEY and CDR2 SMNVEV (reference sequence). Written as DNA, the CDR3 is TGTGCCAGCAGTTTGCGATTCGGGGGTAAGGAGCAGTATTTT. Translated, it gives CASSLRFGGKEQYF.

V and J are TRBV30 and TRBJ1-2; possibly TRBD1 for D (6 bases). V was shortened by 1 base and J by 4 bases, with 13 bases between the two germline ends. The CDR3 loop spans 14 amino acids. Germline V gene sequence: CDR1 GTSNPN, CDR2 SVGIG (reference sequence). The CDR3 is CAWSGLGAGYGYTF. The CDR3 region has the DNA TGTGCCTGGAGTGGACTGGGGGCTGGCTATGGCTACACCTTC.

The chain uses TRBV6-1 and TRBJ2-5, with no clear D. This CDR3 is built from 11 residues. Trimming pared 7 bases from V and 4 bases from J, leaving 7 bases between. CDR1 MNHNS and CDR2 SASEGT come from the germline V gene. The CDR3 DNA sequence: TGTGCCAGCAACCTGGGAGAGACCCAGTACTTC. Encoded protein: CASNLGETQYF.

Note on this clonotype: With a much larger clone just one base away, this may be a read error. The chain recombines TRBV12-3 or TRBV12-4 with TRBJ2-1; weak D call: TRBD1 (6 bases). This CDR3 is built from 12 residues. Trimming left V 6 bases short and J 10 bases short, with 13 bases between. CDR3 bases: TGTGCCAGCAGAGACAGGACCTACGAGCAGTTCTTC. Amino acids: CASRDRTYEQFF.

This clonotype was found once. This chain uses TRBV10-3 with TRBJ2-4; tentatively, D is TRBD1 or TRBD2 (6 bases each). In germline, CDR1 is ENHRY, CDR2 SYGVKD. Trimming took off 11 bases at V and 13 bases at J, with 30 bases between the two ends. This CDR3 has 15 amino acids. This chain's CDR3 is CAAGLRGRGKNTQYF. CDR3 DNA: TGTGCCGCGGGGCTCAGGGGCCGGGGCAAAAACACCCAGTACTTC.

A few counts support this clonotype. The rearrangement joins TRBV9 to TRBJ2-1; weak D call: TRBD1 (6 bases). The V gene lost 5 bases and the J gene lost 4 bases, with 19 bases spanning the gap. The germline V gene has CDR1 SGDLS and CDR2 YYNGEE. The CDR3 length is 16 residues. The CDR3 sequence is CASSLQGLWGYNEQFF. The CDR3 DNA is TGTGCCAGCAGTTTACAGGGTCTTTGGGGATACAATGAGCAGTTCTTC.

In this sample, this clonotype turned up a few times. Here the CDR3 omits its conserved ending phenylalanine or tryptophan, so a read error is the likely source. The limits of the CDR3 on the DNA are not certain, so only TCRdb's listed CDR3 is given. The J gene is TRBJ2-3, the V gene TRBV10-3; the table's D call, TRBD2, was not checked against the DNA. The CDR3 length is 16 residues, termini included. Per the germline V gene, CDR1 is ENHRY and CDR2 is SYGVKD. CDR3 amino acids: CAIRGGLAGKARPSTS.

A word on this clonotype: A read error may produce the germline difference seen at one junction end. Here the CDR3 DNA reads TGTGCCAGGGGGCCCGGGGCCTCGCACCAAGAGACGCAGTACTTC. Translation gives CARGPGASHQETQYF. V is TRBV6-1 and J is TRBJ2-5; D tentatively reads TRBD1 or TRBD2 (5 bases each). Germline V gene lookup returns CDR1 MNHNS and CDR2 SASEGT. The CDR3 contains 15 residues.